The 3 T cell receptor beta chains in this list originate from one sample, sequenced in a study of cytomegalovirus exposure and HLA in healthy donors. The PCR used 60 Vbeta and 13 Jbeta primers. Sequenced by immunoSEQ multiplex PCR; TCRdb stores in-frame clones only, minus some. The profile shows approximately 110,000 clones, roughly three quarters of them singletons. Sequencing input: PBMCs. The receptors here all came from a woman aged 25 to 39 in good health and CMV-seronegative.

V usage is TRBV27 and J usage is TRBJ2-5, with 7 nucleotides matching TRBD2. Unmatched junction bases numbered 7, after V lost 4 bases and J lost 2 bases. This CDR3 has 15 amino acids. Germline CDR1 is MNHEY and CDR2 is SMNVEV (reference sequence). For the CDR3, the DNA is TGTGCCAGCAGTTCTACTAGCGAGACACAAGAGACCCAGTACTTC. This gives the protein CASSSTSETQETQYF.

This clone occurred once. This chain's CDR3 is CASSAQYEQYF. For the CDR3, the DNA is TGTGCCAGCAGCGCTCAGTACGAGCAGTACTTC. The V call is TRBV21-1, the J call TRBJ2-7; the D segment call TRBD1 is taken from the table without a DNA check. TRBV21-1 is a pseudogene locus. The length of the CDR3 is 11 residues.

The chain combines TRBV29-1 with TRBJ2-2; TRBD1 aligns across 9 bases. The CDR3 extends over 12 amino acids. V lost 6 bases and J lost 7; bases outside the gene matches: 3. Germline V gene lookup returns CDR1 SQVTM and CDR2 ANQGSEA. This CDR3 reads CSVGTGNGELFF. The CDR3 bases are TGCAGCGTAGGGACAGGGAACGGGGAGCTGTTTTTT.